The entry below describes one T cell receptor (beta chain). Its specificity is not known. These data originate in a study of blood T cells in healthy people across ages. Study observations and caveats: Among long-lived donors, naive CD4+ cells were more numerous and diversity higher than in aged donors.

The CDR3 has 15 amino acids. Peripheral blood from each donor was collected in a volume of ten milliliters. Sample-barcoded 5' priming and a J-beta primer mix drove a second PCR of roughly 7 to 11 cycles. Unique molecular identifiers of 12 random nucleotides labeled each cDNA. MiXCR was run by TCRdb on the 5' RACE reads, yielding one entry per CDR3 protein. The sample lists around 780,000 distinct CDR3 sequences, around 50% occurring once. The source is a man aged 40-50 years in good health. Source material: blood. The V and J genes are TRBV21-1 and TRBJ1-1. TRBV21-1 is described as a pseudogene. The CDR3 sequence is CASSKEGFKNTEAFF. The CDR3, as DNA: TGTGCCAGCAGCAAAGAGGGATTTAAGAACACTGAAGCTTTCTTT.